Each of the 12 T cell receptor beta chains below was sequenced from the same sample in a study of cytomegalovirus exposure and HLA in healthy donors. With 60 Vbeta and 13 Jbeta primers, the PCR was carried out. Assay used: immunoSEQ multiplex PCR; TCRdb lists only in-frame clones, some missing. The sample shows some 150,000 clones, around nine tenths of them seen only once. The sequenced material came from PBMCs. Receptors were obtained from a woman aged 25 to 39 in good health and CMV-seronegative.

V is TRBV28 and J is TRBJ1-5; D remains ambiguous. Trimming left V 8 bases short and J 0 bases short, with 5 bases between. Germline assignment: CDR1 MDHEN and CDR2 SYDVKM. The CDR3 totals 12 residues. The CDR3 sequence is CASEDSNQPQHF. The CDR3 region has the DNA TGTGCCAGCGAGGATAGCAATCAGCCCCAGCATTTT.

The V gene is TRBV6-1, the J gene TRBJ2-5; D possibly corresponds to TRBD1 (5 bases). CDR1 and CDR2 from the germline V gene are MNHNS and SASEGT. The CDR3 covers 12 residues. V gave up 7 bases and J gave up 3 bases, with 9 bases separating them. CDR3 loop: CASMDTEETQYF. Written as DNA, the CDR3 is TGTGCCAGCATGGACACCGAAGAGACCCAGTACTTC.

The chain combines TRBV11-3 with TRBJ2-3, with 8 bases that match TRBD2. The length of the CDR3 is 16 residues. Germline V CDR1 and CDR2: SGHNT, YENEEA. V was pared by 5 bases and J by 2 bases, with 9 bases of the junction left unmatched. In DNA, the CDR3 is TGTGCCAGCAGCCCCACGGGGGGGGGATCCACAGATACGCAGTATTTT. It translates to CASSPTGGGSTDTQYF.

The chain is built from TRBV5-1 and TRBJ2-3; 8 positions match TRBD1. CDR1 and CDR2 (germline): SGHRS, YFSETQ. The CDR3 loop spans 15 amino acids. The J segment lost 5 bases and the V segment lost 2 bases, leaving 7 bases of the junction unmatched. CDR3 amino acids: CASSFPQGAQDTQYF. CDR3 nucleotide sequence: TGCGCCAGCAGCTTCCCTCAGGGGGCGCAAGATACGCAGTATTTT.

The chain joins TRBV19 to TRBJ2-2; TRBD1 matches 7 bases. V dropped 6 bases and J dropped 1; count of bases not matched to a gene: 8. This CDR3 region has 16 residues. Germline V gene lookup returns CDR1 LNHDA and CDR2 SQIVND (reference sequence). The chain's CDR3 is CASSRYGTVNTGELFF. The CDR3 DNA reads TGTGCCAGTAGCAGGTATGGGACAGTGAACACCGGGGAGCTGTTTTTT.

The V and J genes are TRBV2 and TRBJ1-5, with 10 bases matching TRBD1. The V and J ends lost 8 bases and 6 bases, in that order; junction bases with no gene match: 7. Germline CDR1 reads SNHLY; CDR2 reads FYNNEI. This CDR3 has 14 amino acids. CDR3 bases: TGTGCCAGCGAGGGGACAGGGGAAACTCAGCCCCAGCATTTT. It is translated as CASEGTGETQPQHF.

This clone appeared a few times. The chain uses TRBV19 and TRBJ2-5; TRBD2 agrees at 7 bases. Germline V gives CDR1 LNHDA, CDR2 SQIVND (reference sequence). CDR3 size: 15 residues. After removal of 1 base from V and 5 bases from J, the junction contained 7 bases not matched to a gene. The CDR3 sequence is CASSIVAGTTETQYF. In DNA form, the CDR3 reads TGTGCCAGTAGTATAGTCGCAGGGACTACTGAGACCCAGTACTTC.

V usage is TRBV28 and J usage is TRBJ1-4; TRBD1 matches 8 bases. Germline trimming cut 3 bases from V and 7 bases from J; bases unmatched to any gene: 1. The CDR3 sequence is 13 residues long. Germline V gene data show CDR1 as MDHEN and CDR2 as SYDVKM. DNA for the CDR3: TGTGCCAGCAGTTTGGGACAGGTTGAAAAACTGTTTTTT. It codes for CASSLGQVEKLFF.

The chain employs TRBV7-9 and TRBJ1-2, with 9 positions matching TRBD1. With 5 bases clipped from V and 4 bases from J, the junction kept 8 bases outside the gene matches. CDR1 and CDR2 from the germline V gene are SEHNR and FQNEAQ (reference sequence). The CDR3 is 15 amino acids. CDR3 protein: CASSPPGQGVYGYTF. For the CDR3, the DNA is TGTGCCAGCAGCCCGCCGGGACAGGGCGTCTATGGCTACACCTTC.

The chain joins TRBV4-2 to TRBJ2-3, with TRBD1 matching 11 bases. V lost 1 base to trimming and J lost 4 bases; unmatched junction nucleotides: 1. The CDR3 sequence is 15 residues long. Per the germline V gene, CDR1 is LGHNA and CDR2 is YNFKEQ. CDR3: CASSQGTGGADTQYF. DNA of the CDR3: TGTGCCAGCAGCCAAGGGACAGGGGGCGCAGATACGCAGTATTTT.

The chain couples TRBV5-4 to TRBJ2-3; TRBD1 agrees at 7 bases. Trimming at V came to 4 bases and at J to 3 bases, leaving 8 bases not matched to a gene. This CDR3 is 15 amino acids long. Per the germline V gene, CDR1 is SGHNT and CDR2 is YYREEE (reference sequence). CDR3 loop: CASSVTGVGTDTQYF. The CDR3 DNA sequence: TGTGCCAGCAGCGTCACAGGGGTGGGGACAGATACGCAGTATTTT.

Concerning this clone itself: One end of the junction fails to match germline, which may point to a read error. Other DNA sequences from this sample encode an identical CDR3 as well. V usage is TRBV7-9 and J usage is TRBJ2-7; 7 bases map to TRBD1. Germline V CDR1 and CDR2: SEHNR, FQNEAQ (reference sequence). The CDR3 is made up of 14 amino acids. The CDR3 DNA follows: TGCGCCAGCAGCCCCTGGGACAGTACCTACGAGCAGTACTTC. As protein: CASSPWDSTYEQYF.